The next 15 T cell receptor beta chains were all read from a single sample in a study of blood T cell repertoires in COVID-19. Sequencing was performed with immunoSEQ multiplex PCR; in TCRdb, only in-frame clones are kept and a portion is missing. This table has 250,000 to 350,000 clones, about 90% appearing once. Material for sequencing was PBMCs or T cells enriched from blood (not recorded which). The source of these receptors is a woman aged 50 to 60 who had been exposed to COVID-19.

In its sample, this clone was seen once. As DNA, the CDR3 is TGTGCCAGCAGCAAAGTGTTCCCCGGGACAGGGCGTTTGGTGGACACTGAAGCTTTCTTT. Protein: CASSKVFPGTGRLVDTEAFF. This chain links TRBV21-1 with TRBJ1-1; TRBD1, the table's D call, lacks a check against the DNA. TRBV21-1 is tagged as a pseudogene. The CDR3 totals 20 residues.

The chain is built from TRBV7-8 and TRBJ2-1, with D possibly matching TRBD2 (5 bases). CDR3 size: 12 residues. Germline CDR1 SGHVS, CDR2 FQNEAQ. V lost 1 base and J 9 bases, leaving 7 bases between the germline ends. CDR3 DNA: TGTGCCAGCAGCTTAGGTGGAGGTGAGCAGTTCTTC. Translating it yields CASSLGGGEQFF. Based on the CDR3 plus reference TRBV7-8 and TRBJ2-1, the full variable domain is GAGVSQSPRYKVAKRGQDVALRCDPISGHVSLFWYQQALGQGPEFLTYFQNEAQLDKSGLPSDRFFAERPEGSVSTLKIQRTQQEDSAVYLCASSLGGGEQFFGPGTRLTVL.

V is TRBV3-1 (or the pseudogene TRBV3-2) and J is TRBJ1-4; 7 bases map to TRBD1. J gave up 0 bases and V 4 bases, and 8 bases lay outside the gene matches. This CDR3 is 17 amino acids long. The germline V gene encodes CDR1 LGHDT and CDR2 YNNKEL (reference sequence). The CDR3 here is CASSPPGQRATNEKLFF. In DNA, the CDR3 is TGTGCCAGCAGCCCGCCGGGACAGAGAGCAACTAATGAAAAACTGTTTTTT.

The genes are TRBV7-2 and TRBJ2-7, with a tentative D call TRBD2 (7 bases). The germline V gene encodes CDR1 SGHTA and CDR2 FQGNSA. The CDR3 totals 15 residues. V lost 1 base and J lost 0, with 10 bases in between. CDR3: CASSLEGGGSYEQYF. CDR3 nucleotide sequence: TGTGCCAGCAGCTTAGAAGGGGGGGGCTCCTACGAGCAGTACTTC.

This clone was found a few times. The chain is built from TRBV28 and TRBJ2-7; TRBD2 matches at 11 bases. This CDR3 spans 15 amino acids. Trimming removed 5 bases from V and 4 bases from J; junction bases left unmatched: 7. CDR1 and CDR2 from the germline V gene are MDHEN and SYDVKM. The DNA for the CDR3 is TGTGCCAGCAGTCTAGCGGGGGGCCCCCTTTACGAGCAGTACTTC. Amino acid sequence: CASSLAGGPLYEQYF. Based on the CDR3 plus reference TRBV28 and TRBJ2-7, the full variable domain is DVKVTQSSRYLVKRTGEKVFLECVQDMDHENMFWYRQDPGLGLRLIYFSYDVKMKEKGDIPEGYSVSREKKERFSLILESASTNQTSMYLCASSLAGGPLYEQYFGPGTRLTVT.

The chain uses TRBV6-5 and TRBJ2-7, with a possible D match to TRBD2 (6 bases). Per germline, CDR1 MNHEY and CDR2 SVGAGI. V was cut by 7 bases and J by 4 bases, with 11 bases left in between. There are 12 residues in the CDR3. This chain's CDR3 is CASKLGGYEQYF. CDR3 DNA sequence: TGTGCCAGCAAACTGGGGGGATACGAGCAGTACTTC.

This chain connects TRBV5-1 to TRBJ2-7; D is unresolved. Per the germline V gene, CDR1 is SGHRS and CDR2 is YFSETQ. The CDR3 has 15 residues. V was shortened by 2 bases and J by 0 bases, with 12 bases between the two germline ends. The CDR3 sequence is CASSFDTLSSYEQYF. CDR3 in DNA: TGCGCCAGCAGCTTTGACACCTTAAGCTCCTACGAGCAGTACTTC.

The V gene is TRBV10-3, the J gene TRBJ2-7; TRBD2 aligns across 11 bases. Germline V gene data show CDR1 as ENHRY and CDR2 as SYGVKD. The CDR3 has 22 amino acids. Losses at the gene ends were 2 bases for V and 3 bases for J; bases not matched to a gene: 24. The CDR3 DNA is TGTGCCATCAGTGAGGTCTTCGGTTATTCTAGCGGGGGGCCGTCTTTAAACTACGAGCAGTACTTC. Protein: CAISEVFGYSSGGPSLNYEQYF.

CDR3 sequence: CASSSTGSSGGRNEQFF. CDR3 DNA sequence: TGTGCCAGCAGCTCTACCGGATCTAGCGGGGGCCGGAATGAGCAGTTCTTC. The V gene is TRBV5-4, the J gene TRBJ2-1, with 10 bases identical to TRBD2. The CDR3 extends over 17 amino acids. The J segment lost 7 bases and the V segment lost 3 bases, leaving 13 bases of the junction unmatched. Germline V CDR1 and CDR2: SGHNT, YYREEE (reference sequence).

In its sample, this clone was seen once. The chain recombines TRBV6-1 with TRBJ1-5, with 8 bases aligning to TRBD1. The germline CDR1 and CDR2 sequences are MNHNS and SASEGT. V lost 3 bases, J lost 4 bases, and 8 bases stayed unmatched. This CDR3 contains 16 residues. The chain's CDR3 is CASSESRDRRNQPQHF. CDR3 nucleotides: TGTGCCAGCAGTGAGAGCCGGGACAGGAGAAATCAGCCCCAGCATTTT.

Note on this clone: One junction end does not reproduce the germline sequence, and a read error may be involved. This chain links TRBV28 with TRBJ1-1; TRBD1 is a possible D gene (6 bases). This CDR3 is 14 amino acids long. The germline V gene has CDR1 MDHEN and CDR2 SYDVKM. In DNA, the CDR3 is TGTGCCAGCACTTTACCCATGGGCAGGGGCCGGGCTTTCTTT. Amino acids: CASTLPMGRGRAFF.

CDR3 sequence reads: CASSRRTGDSYNEQFF. In DNA, the CDR3 is TGCGCCAGCAGCCGGAGGACCGGTGACTCCTACAATGAGCAGTTCTTC. The chain has TRBV5-1 and TRBJ2-1, with D tentatively TRBD2 (5 bases). V was trimmed by 4 bases and J by 0 bases, leaving 14 bases between them. From germline, CDR1 is SGHRS and CDR2 YFSETQ. The CDR3 totals 16 residues. The full variable domain, its missing parts supplied by reference TRBV5-1 and TRBJ2-1, is KAGVTQTPRYLIKTRGQQVTLSCSPISGHRSVSWYQQTPGQGLQFLFEYFSETQRNKGNFPGRFSGRQFSNSRSEMNVSTLELGDSALYLCASSRRTGDSYNEQFFGPGTRLTVL.

This clone was observed a handful of times. The genes are TRBV6-5 and TRBJ1-5; TRBD1 might be the D (6 bases). Germline V gene data show CDR1 as MNHEY and CDR2 as SVGAGI. The CDR3 totals 15 residues. V shed 7 bases and J shed 3 bases, with 16 bases lying between them. CDR3 region: CASMGAKRANQPQHF. CDR3 sequence (DNA): TGTGCCAGCATGGGGGCGAAAAGGGCCAATCAGCCCCAGCATTTT.

To note about this clone: Different DNA sequences within this sample yield the same CDR3. The chain links TRBV4-2 to TRBJ2-5, with D perhaps TRBD2 (5 bases). The germline V gene has CDR1 LGHNA and CDR2 YNFKEQ. Between the trimmed V and J ends, which lost 1 base and 1 base, there was a span of 10 bases. This CDR3 has 15 amino acids. CDR3 protein: CASSQAAAVQETQYF. CDR3 DNA: TGTGCCAGCAGCCAAGCTGCAGCGGTCCAAGAGACCCAGTACTTC.

The chain links TRBV5-8 to TRBJ1-1; D might be TRBD1 (5 bases). V was clipped by 5 bases and J by 7 bases, with 12 bases between them. CDR3 length equals 12 residues. The germline V gene encodes CDR1 SGHTS and CDR2 YDEGEE. CDR3 residues: CASRRDFNEAFF. In DNA form, the CDR3 reads TGTGCCAGCAGACGGGACTTCAATGAAGCTTTCTTT.